The T cell receptor beta chain described here comes from a study of blood T cell repertoires in COVID-19. Across the whole study: Some COVID-19 samples were acute and others convalescent; all came from the United States, Italy and Spain.

Profiled with immunoSEQ multiplex PCR; TCRdb holds only in-frame clones, not every one. The sample records roughly 220,000 clones, 90% being singletons. Unmatched junction bases numbered 6, after V lost 6 bases and J lost 3 bases. This CDR3 is built from 15 residues. In germline, CDR1 is SEHNR, CDR2 FQNEAQ (reference sequence). The V gene is TRBV7-9, the J gene TRBJ2-2; 8 bases line up with TRBD2. Material for sequencing was PBMCs or T cells enriched from blood (not recorded which). The receptor was isolated from a man in his thirties or forties who had been exposed to COVID-19. CDR3 nucleotides: TGTGCCAGCAGATCGAGCGGGGGAGACACCGGGGAGCTGTTTTTT. Translated: CASRSSGGDTGELFF.